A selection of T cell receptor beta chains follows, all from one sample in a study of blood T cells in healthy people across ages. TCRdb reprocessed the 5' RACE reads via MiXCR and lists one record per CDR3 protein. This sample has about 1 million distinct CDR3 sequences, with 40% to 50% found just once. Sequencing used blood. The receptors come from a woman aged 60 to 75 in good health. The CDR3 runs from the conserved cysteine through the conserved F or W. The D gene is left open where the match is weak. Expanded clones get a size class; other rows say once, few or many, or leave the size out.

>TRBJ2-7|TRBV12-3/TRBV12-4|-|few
CASSLTVRTYEQYF
TGTGCCAGCAGTCTTACAGTCAGAACCTACGAGCAGTACTTC
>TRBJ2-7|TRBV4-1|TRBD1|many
CASSPSLTGLTYEQYF
TGCGCCAGCAGCCCTTCCTTGACAGGGCTAACCTACGAGCAGTACTTC
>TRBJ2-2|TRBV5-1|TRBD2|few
CASSPSTSGDTGELFF
TGCGCCAGCAGCCCATCGACTAGCGGGGACACCGGGGAGCTGTTTTTT
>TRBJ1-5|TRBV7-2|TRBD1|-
CASSASGTGGRSNQPQHF
TGTGCCAGCAGCGCGTCCGGGACAGGGGGCAGGAGCAATCAGCCCCAGCATTTT
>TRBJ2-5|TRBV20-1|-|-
CSAEPRWGAGQETQYF
TGCAGTGCTGAACCCCGCTGGGGGGCAGGTCAAGAGACCCAGTACTTC
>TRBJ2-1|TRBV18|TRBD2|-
CASSPWTSGRLWNEQFF
TGTGCCAGCTCACCCTGGACTAGCGGGAGGTTGTGGAATGAGCAGTTCTTC
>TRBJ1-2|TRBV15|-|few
CATSSGRVGYTF
TGTGCCACCAGCAGCGGGAGGGTCGGCTACACCTTC
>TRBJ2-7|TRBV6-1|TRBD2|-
CASSEYISGMSDEQYF
TGTGCCAGCAGTGAATATATAAGCGGGATGAGCGACGAGCAGTACTTC
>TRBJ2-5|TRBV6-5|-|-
CASSYVGSQETQYF
TGTGCCAGCAGTTACGTTGGCAGCCAAGAGACCCAGTACTTC
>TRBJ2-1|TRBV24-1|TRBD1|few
CATALTGSGNEQFF
TGTGCCACGGCTCTGACAGGGAGTGGCAATGAGCAGTTCTTC
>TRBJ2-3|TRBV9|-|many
CASSGGRGDTQYF
TGTGCCAGCAGTGGCGGCCGAGGAGATACGCAGTATTTT
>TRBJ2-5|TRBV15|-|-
CATSRVGAKTQYF
TGTGCCACCAGCAGAGTTGGGGCAAAGACCCAGTACTTC
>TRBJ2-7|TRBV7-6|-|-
CASSLVGDSSSYEQYF
TGTGCCAGCAGCTTAGTGGGGGACTCAAGCTCCTACGAGCAGTACTTC
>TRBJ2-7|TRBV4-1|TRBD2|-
CASRVTSGSVYNEQYF
TGCGCCAGCAGGGTGACTAGCGGGAGTGTCTACAATGAGCAGTACTTC